This TCR beta chain came from a study of T-cell reconstitution after alpha-beta-depleted transplantation in children. Preparation of the TCRbeta library involved a method that used unique molecular identifiers. TCRdb reanalysed the PCR reads using MiXCR and keeps one entry per CDR3 protein. The repertoire holds about 420,000 distinct CDR3 sequences, with roughly 15% as singletons. Details on this clonotype: The antigen is not known.

Notes on the study in general: Reported findings indicate that, about two months after transplant, alpha-beta T cells came from several hundred expanded clones, which were derived from non-depleted graft cells.

Germline CDR1 reads LGHDT; CDR2 reads YNNKEL (reference sequence). V lost 1 base and J lost 8; bases outside the gene matches: 10. The CDR3 length is 15 residues. V usage is TRBV3-1 and J usage is TRBJ1-2; 7 bases agree with TRBD1. This receptor was identified in a boy less than two years old who had a stem cell transplant for Wiskott-Aldrich syndrome, so the T cells may come from the graft donor. The sequenced sample was PBMCs, mostly from graft donor cells, obtained 360 days after TCRalphabeta/CD19-depleted stem cell transplant. The CDR3 DNA reads as TGTGCCAGCAGCCAAGTGGGACAGCCGGCTATCGGCTACACCTTC. Residues: CASSQVGQPAIGYTF.